This passage covers 7 T cell receptor beta chains from one sample sequenced in a study of beta chain features in type 1 diabetes. Every isolated RNA sample was fully reverse transcribed, so sequencing captured expressed TCRB transcripts. The method was immunoSEQ multiplex PCR; TCRdb's version includes in-frame clones alone and lacks a portion of them. The sample includes 250,000 to 400,000 clones, 14% of them seen just once. Specimen: central memory CD4+ T cells from blood. All receptors come from a man aged 30-40 years in good health.

This sequence joins TRBV5-4 and TRBJ2-2; 7 positions match TRBD2. The V and J ends lost 2 bases and 3 bases, in that order; junction bases with no gene match: 4. Per germline, CDR1 SGHNT and CDR2 YYREEE (reference sequence). The CDR3 covers 15 residues. The CDR3 loop is CASSLAGRDTGELFF. The CDR3, as DNA: TGTGCCAGCAGCTTAGCAGGGAGGGACACCGGGGAGCTGTTTTTT. Drawing the rest from reference TRBV5-4 and TRBJ2-2, the complete variable domain is ETGVTQSPTHLIKTRGQQVTLRCSSQSGHNTVSWYQQALGQGPQFIFQYYREEENGRGNFPPRFSGLQFPNYSSELNVNALELDDSALYLCASSLAGRDTGELFFGEGSRLTVL.

This clone was seen repeatedly, ten times or more. The chain is built from TRBV7-9 and TRBJ2-5; D might be TRBD1 or TRBD2, each matching 5 bases. This CDR3 has 15 residues. V lost 1 base, J lost 5 bases, and 14 bases lay in between. CDR1 is SEHNR and CDR2 is FQNEAQ in the germline V gene (reference sequence). In DNA form, the CDR3 reads TGTGCCAGCAGCTTAGGATCTGTCCGGGGCGAGACCCAGTACTTC. This gives the protein CASSLGSVRGETQYF.

The CDR3 DNA follows: TGTGCCAGCAGCTTCCGCGGGGGGGCGACAGATACGCAGTATTTT. Amino acid sequence: CASSFRGGATDTQYF. The genes are TRBV7-9 and TRBJ2-3; 9 bases map to TRBD2. CDR3 length equals 15 residues. From germline, CDR1 is SEHNR and CDR2 FQNEAQ (reference sequence). With 3 bases clipped from V and 3 bases from J, the junction kept 4 bases outside the gene matches.

CDR3 nucleotides: TGTGCCAGCAGCTTAGTTAATAGGGCGGACACTGAAGCTTTCTTT. Amino acid sequence: CASSLVNRADTEAFF. This rearrangement joins TRBV11-2 to TRBJ1-1; no reliable D call. Germline CDR1 SGHAT, CDR2 FQNNGV. The CDR3 runs 15 residues. V shed 1 base and J shed 3 bases, with 12 bases lying between them.

This clone turned up a few times. The chain employs TRBV10-3 and TRBJ2-7; 8 nucleotides agree with TRBD2. J was trimmed by 4 bases and V by 4 bases; bases with no gene match: 3. This CDR3 is 13 amino acids long. In germline, CDR1 is ENHRY, CDR2 SYGVKD. The CDR3 DNA is TGTGCCATCAGTGGCGGGGGGTGGTACGAGCAGTACTTC. Protein product: CAISGGGWYEQYF.

The chain employs TRBV29-1 and TRBJ2-5, with D maybe TRBD1 (5 bases). The CDR3 is made up of 12 amino acids. Germline lookup yields CDR1 SQVTM and CDR2 ANQGSEA. Deletions cut 5 bases from V and 2 bases from J, with 9 bases between. The DNA for the CDR3 is TGCAGCGTTAGACAGAGTCAAGAGACCCAGTACTTC. Its translation: CSVRQSQETQYF.

This clone was seen more than once but under ten times. Only one base separates this from a far larger clonotype, so it likely reflects a read error. This sequence joins TRBV10-3 and TRBJ2-6; 11 bases agree with TRBD1. Germline lookup yields CDR1 ENHRY and CDR2 SYGVKD. The CDR3 has 17 residues. CDR3 amino acids: CALSEPGQGAGANVLTF. The CDR3 region has the DNA TGTGCCCTCAGTGAGCCGGGACAGGGGGCTGGGGCCAACGTCCTGACTTTC.